These 6 T cell receptor beta chains share one sample of origin, sequenced in a study of blood T cell repertoires in COVID-19 (dated by TCRdb to about 2020). The library was generated by the immunoSEQ multiplex PCR assay. TCRdb holds this immuneACCESS table with in-frame rearrangements only. Some clones are missing; in checked studies, unresolved V genes explain under half, and the rest has no known cause. For this sample there are more than 85,000 clones; under 90% appear just once. Approximately 24% of the sample lies in the top ten. Sequenced: peripheral blood. These receptors were obtained from a human donor in a cohort sampled during active COVID-19.

This clone has more than one count but fewer than ten. V is TRBV7-3 and J is TRBJ2-2; no reliable D call. The CDR3 length is 13 residues. V was shortened by 6 bases and J by 1 base, with 6 bases between the two germline ends. Germline values: CDR1 SGHTA, CDR2 FQGTGA. CDR3 coding DNA: TGTGCCAGCAGTCCGGGGAACACCGGGGAGCTGTTTTTT. It codes for CASSPGNTGELFF.

The genes are TRBV6-5 and TRBJ1-3; D is undetermined. The V and J ends lost 0 bases and 2 bases respectively, with 5 bases between them. The CDR3 runs to 14 residues. CDR1 and CDR2 from the germline V gene are MNHEY and SVGAGI. The CDR3: CASSYSVTGNTIYF. CDR3 sequence (DNA): TGTGCCAGCAGTTACTCCGTTACTGGAAACACCATATATTTT.

This chain links TRBV10-3 with TRBJ2-1; 9 nucleotides line up with TRBD2. Germline V gene data show CDR1 as ENHRY and CDR2 as SYGVKD. V lost 5 bases and J lost 9; bases outside the gene matches: 8. This CDR3 comprises 14 residues. The CDR3 region has the DNA TGTGCCATCAGTCCGGCGGGAGGGCCTGGTGAGCAGTTCTTC. Its protein is CAISPAGGPGEQFF.

As DNA, the CDR3 is TGTGCCAGCAGCTCCGTGATGGGGGCTCGAGGCTACACCTTC. Its translation is CASSSVMGARGYTF. V gene TRBV7-9 combines with J gene TRBJ1-2, with TRBD1 as a possible D gene (6 bases). Trimming left V 4 bases short and J 8 bases short, with 17 bases between. This CDR3 is built from 14 residues. Germline V CDR1 and CDR2: SEHNR, FQNEAQ (reference sequence).

V and J are TRBV18 and TRBJ1-1; D not resolved. The CDR3 contains 17 residues. Germline V gene sequence: CDR1 KGHSH, CDR2 LQKENI. V lost 3 bases, J lost 0 bases, and 17 bases lay in between. CDR3: CASSPTTLSNMNTEAFF. CDR3 in DNA: TGTGCCAGCTCACCTACGACATTAAGCAACATGAACACTGAAGCTTTCTTT.

The rearrangement uses TRBV12-3 or TRBV12-4 and TRBJ1-1; D is ambiguous. This CDR3 is 13 amino acids long. V gave up 5 bases and J gave up 11 bases, with 18 bases separating them. This chain's CDR3 is CASSQQDGSMAFF. CDR3 DNA: TGTGCCAGCAGTCAACAAGACGGGAGCATGGCTTTCTTT.